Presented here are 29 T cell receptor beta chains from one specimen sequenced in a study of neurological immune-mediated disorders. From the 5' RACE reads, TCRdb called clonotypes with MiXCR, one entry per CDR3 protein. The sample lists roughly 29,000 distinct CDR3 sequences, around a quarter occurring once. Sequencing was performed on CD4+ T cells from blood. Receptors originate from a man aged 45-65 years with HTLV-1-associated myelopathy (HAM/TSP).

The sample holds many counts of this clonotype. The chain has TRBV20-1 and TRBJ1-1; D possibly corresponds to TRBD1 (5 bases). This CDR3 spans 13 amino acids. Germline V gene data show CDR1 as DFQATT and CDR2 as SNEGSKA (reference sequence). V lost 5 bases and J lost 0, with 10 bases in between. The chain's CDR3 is CSAFPGVNTEAFF. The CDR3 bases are TGCAGTGCTTTCCCGGGGGTGAACACTGAAGCTTTCTTT.

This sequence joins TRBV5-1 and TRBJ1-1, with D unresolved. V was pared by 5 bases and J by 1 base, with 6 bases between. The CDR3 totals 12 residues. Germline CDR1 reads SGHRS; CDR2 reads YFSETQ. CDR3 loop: CASRRGNTEAFF. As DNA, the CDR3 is TGCGCCAGCAGGAGAGGGAACACTGAAGCTTTCTTT.

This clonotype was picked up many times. The CDR3: CAISEGFNTEAFF. Here the CDR3 DNA reads TGTGCCATCAGCGAAGGATTTAACACTGAAGCTTTCTTT. The J gene is TRBJ1-1, the V gene TRBV10-3, with D unresolved. The CDR3 consists of 13 residues. V was pared by 6 bases and J by 2 bases, with 10 bases between. From germline, CDR1 is ENHRY and CDR2 SYGVKD.

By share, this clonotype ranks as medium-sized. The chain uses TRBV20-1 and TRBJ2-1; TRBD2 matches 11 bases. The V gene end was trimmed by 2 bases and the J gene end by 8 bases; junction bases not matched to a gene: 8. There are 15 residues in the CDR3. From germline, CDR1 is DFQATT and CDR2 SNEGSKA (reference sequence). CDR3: CSARKLAGVGDEQFF. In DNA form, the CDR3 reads TGCAGTGCTAGAAAACTAGCGGGAGTAGGCGATGAGCAGTTCTTC.

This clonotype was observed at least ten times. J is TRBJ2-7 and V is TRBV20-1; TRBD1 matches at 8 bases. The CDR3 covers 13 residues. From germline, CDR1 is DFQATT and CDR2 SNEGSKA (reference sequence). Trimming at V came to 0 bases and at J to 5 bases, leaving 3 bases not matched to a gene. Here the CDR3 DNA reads TGCAGTGCTAGAGACAGGGGGCCCAACGAGCAGTACTTC. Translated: CSARDRGPNEQYF.

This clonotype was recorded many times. The chain's CDR3 is CATSTFGGQGALRGEQFF. DNA of the CDR3: TGTGCCACCAGCACATTCGGGGGACAGGGGGCTCTCCGGGGGGAGCAGTTCTTC. The V and J genes are TRBV15 and TRBJ2-1, with 12 bases identical to TRBD1. V was clipped by 4 bases and J by 10 bases; unmatched bases: 17. This CDR3 spans 18 amino acids. Germline CDR1 LNHNV, CDR2 YYDKDF (reference sequence).

CDR3 region: CASRGQVHNSPLHF. CDR3 coding DNA: TGTGCCAGCAGGGGACAGGTCCATAATTCACCCCTCCACTTT. V is TRBV2 and J is TRBJ1-6, with 8 bases lining up with TRBD1. From germline, CDR1 is SNHLY and CDR2 FYNNEI. J gave up 5 bases and V 6 bases, and 3 bases lay outside the gene matches. This CDR3 has 14 residues.

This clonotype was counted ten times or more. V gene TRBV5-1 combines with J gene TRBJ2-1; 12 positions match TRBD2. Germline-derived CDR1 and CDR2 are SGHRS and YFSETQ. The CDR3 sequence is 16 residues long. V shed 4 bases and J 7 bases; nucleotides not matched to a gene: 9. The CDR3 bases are TGCGCCAGCAGCCCCATGGCTAGCGGGGGGGCAAATGAGCAGTTCTTC. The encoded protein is CASSPMASGGANEQFF.

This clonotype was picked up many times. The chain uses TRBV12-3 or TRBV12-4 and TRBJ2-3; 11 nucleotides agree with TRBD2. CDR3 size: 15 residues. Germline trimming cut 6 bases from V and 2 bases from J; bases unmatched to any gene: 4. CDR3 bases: TGTGCCAGCAGCCAACTAGCGGGGGTCACAGATACGCAGTATTTT. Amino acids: CASSQLAGVTDTQYF.

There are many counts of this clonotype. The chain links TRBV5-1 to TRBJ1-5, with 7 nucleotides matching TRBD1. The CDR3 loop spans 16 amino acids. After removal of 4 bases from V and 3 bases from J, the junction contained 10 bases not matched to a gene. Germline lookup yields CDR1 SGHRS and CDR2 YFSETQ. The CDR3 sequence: CASSTGDSPLNQPQHF. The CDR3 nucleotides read TGCGCCAGCAGCACGGGGGACAGTCCTCTCAATCAGCCCCAGCATTTT.

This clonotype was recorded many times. CDR3 nucleotides: TGTGCCAGCACCCAACAGGGGTTGAGGGGCTACACCTTC. This encodes CASTQQGLRGYTF. This rearrangement joins TRBV5-6 to TRBJ1-2; 7 nucleotides line up with TRBD1. CDR1 and CDR2 (germline): SGHDT, YYEEEE. V lost 6 bases, J lost 8 bases, and 10 bases stayed unmatched. The CDR3 consists of 13 residues.

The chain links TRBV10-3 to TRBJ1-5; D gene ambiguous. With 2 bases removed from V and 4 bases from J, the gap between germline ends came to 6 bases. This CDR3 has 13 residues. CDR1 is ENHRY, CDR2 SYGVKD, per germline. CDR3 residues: CAISEEKNQPQHF. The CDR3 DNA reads TGTGCCATCAGTGAGGAGAAGAATCAGCCCCAGCATTTT.

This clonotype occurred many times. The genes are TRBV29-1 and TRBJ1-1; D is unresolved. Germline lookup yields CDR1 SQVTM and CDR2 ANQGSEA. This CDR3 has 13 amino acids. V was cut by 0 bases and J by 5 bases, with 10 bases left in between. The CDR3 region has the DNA TGCAGCGTTGAAGAGGGCGGCTGGACTGAAGCTTTCTTT. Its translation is CSVEEGGWTEAFF.

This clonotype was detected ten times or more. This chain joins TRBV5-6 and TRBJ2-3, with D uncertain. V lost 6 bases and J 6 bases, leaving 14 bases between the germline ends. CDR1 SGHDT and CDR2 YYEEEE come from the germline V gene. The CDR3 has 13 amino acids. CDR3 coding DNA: TGTGCCAGCACCCGTGCTGGCGCGGATACGCAGTATTTT. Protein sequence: CASTRAGADTQYF.

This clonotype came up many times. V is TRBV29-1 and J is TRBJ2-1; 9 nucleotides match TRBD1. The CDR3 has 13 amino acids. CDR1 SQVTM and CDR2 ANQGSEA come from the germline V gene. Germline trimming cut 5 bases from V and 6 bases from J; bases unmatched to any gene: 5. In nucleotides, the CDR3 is TGCAGCGTTTGGACAGGGGCGGGCAATGAGCAGTTCTTC. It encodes CSVWTGAGNEQFF.

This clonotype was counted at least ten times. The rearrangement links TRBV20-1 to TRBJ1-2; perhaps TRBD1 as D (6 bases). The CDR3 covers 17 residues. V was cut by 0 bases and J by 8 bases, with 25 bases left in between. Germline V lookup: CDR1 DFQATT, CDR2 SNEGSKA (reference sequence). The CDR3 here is CSARDDLGRQEGGGYTF. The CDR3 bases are TGCAGTGCTAGAGATGATCTTGGGCGACAGGAAGGAGGAGGCTACACCTTC.

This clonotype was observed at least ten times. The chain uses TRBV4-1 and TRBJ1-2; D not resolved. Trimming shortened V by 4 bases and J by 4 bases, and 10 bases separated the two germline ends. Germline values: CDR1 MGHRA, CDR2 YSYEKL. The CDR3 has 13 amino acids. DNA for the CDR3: TGCGCCAGCAGCCCAGCAGGTTCCTATGGCTACACCTTC. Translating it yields CASSPAGSYGYTF.

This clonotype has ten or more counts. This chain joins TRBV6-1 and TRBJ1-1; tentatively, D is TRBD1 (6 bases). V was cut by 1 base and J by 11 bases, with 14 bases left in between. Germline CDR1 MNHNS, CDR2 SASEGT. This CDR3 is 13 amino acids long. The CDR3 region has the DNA TGTGCCAGCAGTGAAGAGAGAGGGACAAATGCTTTCTTT. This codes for CASSEERGTNAFF.

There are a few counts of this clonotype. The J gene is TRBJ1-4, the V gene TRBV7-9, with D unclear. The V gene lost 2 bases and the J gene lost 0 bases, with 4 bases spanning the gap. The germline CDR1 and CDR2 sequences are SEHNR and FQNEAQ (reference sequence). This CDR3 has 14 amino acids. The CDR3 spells CASSLRATNEKLFF. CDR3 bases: TGTGCCAGCAGCTTACGCGCAACTAATGAAAAACTGTTTTTT.

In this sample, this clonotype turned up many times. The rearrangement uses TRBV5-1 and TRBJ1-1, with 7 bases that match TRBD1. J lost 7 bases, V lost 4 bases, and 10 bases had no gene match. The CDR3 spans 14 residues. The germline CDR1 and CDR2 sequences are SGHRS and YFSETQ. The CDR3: CASSRRQGDREAFF. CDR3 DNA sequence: TGCGCCAGCAGCCGAAGACAGGGCGACCGTGAAGCTTTCTTT.

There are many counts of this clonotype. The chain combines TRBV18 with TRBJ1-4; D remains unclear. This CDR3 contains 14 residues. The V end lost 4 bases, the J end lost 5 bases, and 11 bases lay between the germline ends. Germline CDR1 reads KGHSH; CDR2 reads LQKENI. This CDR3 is CASSLSSKNEKLFF. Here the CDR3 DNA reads TGTGCCAGCTCACTCTCGAGTAAGAATGAAAAACTGTTTTTT.

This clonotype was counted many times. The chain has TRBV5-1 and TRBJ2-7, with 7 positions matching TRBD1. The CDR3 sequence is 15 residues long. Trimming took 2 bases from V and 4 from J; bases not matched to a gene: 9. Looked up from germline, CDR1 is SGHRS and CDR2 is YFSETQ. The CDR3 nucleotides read TGCGCCAGCAGCTTCCAAGCGGACAGGAGTTACGAGCAGTACTTC. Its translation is CASSFQADRSYEQYF.

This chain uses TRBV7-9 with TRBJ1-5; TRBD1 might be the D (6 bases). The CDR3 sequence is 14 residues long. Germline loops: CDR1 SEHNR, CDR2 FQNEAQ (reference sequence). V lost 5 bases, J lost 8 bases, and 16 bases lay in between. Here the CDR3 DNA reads TGTGCCAGCAGCAGACAGGTCCCCGGGGAGCCCCAGCATTTT. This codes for CASSRQVPGEPQHF.

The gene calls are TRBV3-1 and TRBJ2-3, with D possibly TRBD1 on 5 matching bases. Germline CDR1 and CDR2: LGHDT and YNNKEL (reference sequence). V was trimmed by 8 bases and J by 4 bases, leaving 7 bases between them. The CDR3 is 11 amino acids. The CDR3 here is CASLQADTQYF. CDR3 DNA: TGTGCCAGCCTACAGGCAGATACGCAGTATTTT.

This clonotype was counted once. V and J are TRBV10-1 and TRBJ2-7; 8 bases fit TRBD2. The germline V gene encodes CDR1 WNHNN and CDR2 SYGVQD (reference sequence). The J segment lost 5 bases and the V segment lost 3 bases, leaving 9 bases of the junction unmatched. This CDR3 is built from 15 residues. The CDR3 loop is CASSDHPGGVNEQYF. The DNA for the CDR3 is TGCGCCAGCAGTGACCACCCGGGGGGGGTCAACGAGCAGTACTTC.

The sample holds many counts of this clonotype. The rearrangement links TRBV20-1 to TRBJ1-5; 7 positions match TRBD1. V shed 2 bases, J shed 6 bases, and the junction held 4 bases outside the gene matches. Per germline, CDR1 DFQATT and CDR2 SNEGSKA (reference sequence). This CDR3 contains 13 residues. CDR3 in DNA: TGCAGTGCTAGACAGGGGGGAGGTCAGCCCCAGCATTTT. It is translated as CSARQGGGQPQHF.

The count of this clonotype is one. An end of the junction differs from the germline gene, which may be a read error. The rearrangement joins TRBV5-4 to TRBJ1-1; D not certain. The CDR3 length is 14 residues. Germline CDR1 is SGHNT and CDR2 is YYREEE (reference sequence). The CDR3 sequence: CVSSLEGFNTEAFF. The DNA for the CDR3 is TGTGTCAGCAGCTTGGAAGGGTTTAACACTGAAGCTTTCTTT.

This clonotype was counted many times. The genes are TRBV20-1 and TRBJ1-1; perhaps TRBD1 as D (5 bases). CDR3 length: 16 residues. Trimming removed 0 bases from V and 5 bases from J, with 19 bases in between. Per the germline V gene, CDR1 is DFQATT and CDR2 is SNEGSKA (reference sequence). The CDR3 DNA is TGCAGTGCTAGAGATACTCTCACAGGAAGGTTTACTGAAGCTTTCTTT. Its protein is CSARDTLTGRFTEAFF.

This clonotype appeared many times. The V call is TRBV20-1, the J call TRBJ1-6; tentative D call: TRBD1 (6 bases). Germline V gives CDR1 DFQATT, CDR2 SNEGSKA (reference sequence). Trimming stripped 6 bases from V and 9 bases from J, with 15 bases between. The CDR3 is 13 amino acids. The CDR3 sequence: CSARGQGTSPLHF. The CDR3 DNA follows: TGCAGTGCCCGGGGGCAGGGTACTTCACCCCTCCACTTT.